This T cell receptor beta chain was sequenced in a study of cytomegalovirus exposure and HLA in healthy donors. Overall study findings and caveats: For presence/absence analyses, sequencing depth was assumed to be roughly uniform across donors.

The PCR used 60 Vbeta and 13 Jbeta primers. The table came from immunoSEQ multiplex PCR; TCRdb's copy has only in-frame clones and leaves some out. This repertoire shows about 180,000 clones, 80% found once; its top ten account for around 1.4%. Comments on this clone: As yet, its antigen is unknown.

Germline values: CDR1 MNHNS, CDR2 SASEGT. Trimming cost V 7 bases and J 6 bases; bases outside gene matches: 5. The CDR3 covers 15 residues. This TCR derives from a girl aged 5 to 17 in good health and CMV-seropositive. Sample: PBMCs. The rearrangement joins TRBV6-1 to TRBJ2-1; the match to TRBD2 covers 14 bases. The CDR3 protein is CASTPGLAGVNEQFF. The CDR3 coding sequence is TGTGCCAGCACCCCGGGACTAGCGGGAGTCAATGAGCAGTTCTTC.